This T cell receptor (beta chain) stems from a study of tumor-infiltrating lymphocytes in primary liver carcinoma. On this clonotype itself: As the CDR3 is not closed by the conserved phenylalanine or tryptophan, this likely results from a read error.

With 500 ng total RNA as template and a constant-region primer, TCR beta cDNA was made. Employing slightly modified ARM-PCR, three nested multiplex PCR rounds were run, and these gave rise to the TCR beta libraries. A C-beta reverse primer was combined with TRBV1-TRBV30 forward primers in the first two PCR rounds, and each round had approximately 10 cycles. MiXCR, run by TCRdb on the multiplex PCR reads, gives a single entry per CDR3 protein. The table has roughly 50,000 distinct CDR3 sequences, about 70% seen once; the top ten hold less than 30%. Co-extraction yielded RNA and DNA from around 20-30 mg of unsorted bulk tissue. The CDR3 extends over 16 amino acids.

This receptor was taken from a middle-aged man with primary liver carcinoma and hepatitis B virus infection. The chain recombines TRBV12-3 or TRBV12-4 with TRBJ2-1; 10 bases map to TRBD2. What was sequenced was liver tumor tissue from sampling region 2. Subset noted: tumor region T2, inferior pole. CDR3 in DNA: TGTGCCAGCAGCCCCTTCGGACTAGCGGTGGGCAATGATCAGTTCCTC. It specifies CASSPFGLAVGNDQFL.